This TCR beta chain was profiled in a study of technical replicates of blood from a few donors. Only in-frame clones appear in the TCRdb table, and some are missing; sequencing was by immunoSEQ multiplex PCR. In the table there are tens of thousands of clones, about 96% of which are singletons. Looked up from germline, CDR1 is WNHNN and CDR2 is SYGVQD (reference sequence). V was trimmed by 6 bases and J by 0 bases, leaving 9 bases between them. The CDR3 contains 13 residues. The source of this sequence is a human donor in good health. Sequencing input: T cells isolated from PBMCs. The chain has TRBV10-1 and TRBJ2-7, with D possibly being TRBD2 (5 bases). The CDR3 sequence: CASRGTSSYEQYF. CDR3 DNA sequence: TGCGCCAGCAGGGGCACTAGCTCCTACGAGCAGTACTTC.